This TCR beta chain was recovered during a study of monozygotic twins with inflammatory bowel disease. Study-wide points: A distinction between different T cell subtypes was not possible.

In regard to this clonotype: Its specificity is unknown.

TCRdb re-called the 5' RACE reads and gives one entry per CDR3 protein, without DNA. The repertoire table contains fewer than 550,000 distinct CDR3 sequences. CDR3 length: 15 amino acids. CDR1 MNHEY and CDR2 SVGAGI come from the germline V gene. A 2.5 ml blood sample was drawn per donor. The total RNA came straight from whole blood, and T cells were not sorted beforehand. The sequencing input was blood. The clonotype was recovered from a human donor with ulcerative colitis or Crohn's disease, or a healthy co-twin of an affected twin (not recorded which). The chain links TRBV6-5 to TRBJ2-3; with no DNA, the TCRdb D assignment of TRBD2 cannot be verified. The CDR3 is CASSYGAGGTDTQYF.